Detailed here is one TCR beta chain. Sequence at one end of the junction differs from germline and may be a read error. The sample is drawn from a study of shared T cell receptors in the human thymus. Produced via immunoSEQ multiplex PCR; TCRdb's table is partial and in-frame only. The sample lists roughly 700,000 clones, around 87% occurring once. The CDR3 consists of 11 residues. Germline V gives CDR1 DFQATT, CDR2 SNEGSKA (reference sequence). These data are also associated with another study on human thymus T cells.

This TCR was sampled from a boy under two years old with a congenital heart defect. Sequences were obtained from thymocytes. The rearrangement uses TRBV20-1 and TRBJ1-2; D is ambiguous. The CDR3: CSARVRFGENF. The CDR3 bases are TGCAGTGCTAGGGTCAGGTTCGGGGAGAACTTC.